The next 5 T cell receptor beta chains were all read from a single sample in a study of blood T cell repertoires in COVID-19. Only in-frame clones appear in the TCRdb table, and some are missing; sequencing was by immunoSEQ multiplex PCR. The table records around 250,000 clones, about 91% of them present only once. Sequencing was performed on PBMCs or T cells enriched from blood (not recorded which). These TCRs come from a woman in her forties with acute COVID-19.

The gene calls are TRBV7-9 and TRBJ1-2; the D gene is possibly TRBD1 (5 bases). The germline CDR1 and CDR2 sequences are SEHNR and FQNEAQ (reference sequence). The CDR3 contains 14 residues. The V end was cut by 1 base, the J end by 7 bases, with 13 bases between. The CDR3: CASSLVGGSSGYTF. CDR3 in DNA: TGTGCCAGCAGCTTAGTGGGGGGGAGCTCTGGCTACACCTTC.

The chain recombines TRBV30 with TRBJ1-4, with D perhaps matching TRBD1 (5 bases). The CDR3 consists of 14 residues. CDR1 and CDR2 from the germline V gene are GTSNPN and SVGIG (reference sequence). Trimming took off 4 bases at V and 4 bases at J, with 13 bases between the two ends. For the CDR3, the DNA is TGTGCCTGGAACTCCAGACAGTTTAATGAAAAACTGTTTTTT. Its protein product is CAWNSRQFNEKLFF.

This clone was seen only a few times. In the same sample, other DNA sequences code for this CDR3. The V and J genes are TRBV19 and TRBJ2-7; possibly TRBD2 for D (6 bases). Germline V gene lookup returns CDR1 LNHDA and CDR2 SQIVND (reference sequence). V was trimmed by 5 bases and J by 0 bases, leaving 11 bases between them. The CDR3 totals 14 residues. The CDR3 reads CASSAGTGSYEQYF. CDR3 sequence (DNA): TGTGCCAGTAGTGCCGGGACTGGCTCCTACGAGCAGTACTTC.

This clone was seen only once. This chain links TRBV2 with TRBJ1-5; a possible D gene is TRBD1 (6 bases). In germline, CDR1 is SNHLY, CDR2 FYNNEI. The CDR3 runs to 15 residues. V was shortened by 0 bases and J by 6 bases, with 12 bases between the two germline ends. The CDR3 nucleotides are TGTGCCAGCAGTGAAGCTTGGGGGCAGGGTCAGCCCCAGCATTTT. It is translated as CASSEAWGQGQPQHF.

The table lists this clone with a few counts. The chain combines TRBV5-6 with TRBJ1-5; D unresolved. The germline V gene encodes CDR1 SGHDT and CDR2 YYEEEE. The CDR3 spans 12 residues. The V gene lost 2 bases and the J gene lost 3 bases, with 3 bases spanning the gap. The CDR3 nucleotides read TGTGCCAGCAGCTTCTTCAATCAGCCCCAGCATTTT. Translation: CASSFFNQPQHF.